This entry features one T cell receptor (beta chain) sequence. Its antigen is currently unknown. TCRdb's copy holds only in-frame clones and misses some; the assay was immunoSEQ multiplex PCR. This table holds around 97,000 clones, around nine tenths found once. The entry originates in a study of graft-versus-host responses after intestinal transplantation. Across the whole study: Once they had received anti-thymocyte globulin induction, all recipients took tacrolimus and steroids for 2 to 4 years.

Study results and caveats: Where graft-donor T cell macrochimerism was present, patients had high graft-versus-host to host-versus-graft clonal ratios in allografts.

The clonotype comes from a human donor who received an intestinal transplant. This material consisted of unstimulated CD8+ T cells sorted from spleen or lymph node cells, taken before intestinal transplant.

The CDR3 here is CASSYGNTIYF. As DNA, the CDR3 is TGTGCCAGCAGTTACGGGAACACCATATATTTT. The chain recombines TRBV6-6 with TRBJ1-3; D is ambiguous. Trimming removed 2 bases from V and 7 bases from J, with 3 bases in between. Germline V gives CDR1 MNHNY, CDR2 SVGAGI (reference sequence). The length of the CDR3 is 11 residues.